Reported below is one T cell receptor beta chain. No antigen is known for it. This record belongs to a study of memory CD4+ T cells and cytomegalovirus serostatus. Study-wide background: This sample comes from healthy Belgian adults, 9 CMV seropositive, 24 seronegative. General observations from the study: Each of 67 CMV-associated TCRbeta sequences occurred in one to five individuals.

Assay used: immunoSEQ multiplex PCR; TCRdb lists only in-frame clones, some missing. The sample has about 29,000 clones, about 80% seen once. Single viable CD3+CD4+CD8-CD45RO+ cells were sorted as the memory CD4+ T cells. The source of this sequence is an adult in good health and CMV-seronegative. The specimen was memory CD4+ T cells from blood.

The CDR3 protein is CASSLTPNTEAFF. The DNA of the CDR3 is TGCGCCAGCAGCCTTACTCCTAACACTGAAGCTTTCTTT. J is TRBJ1-1 and V is TRBV5-1; D unclear. This CDR3 is built from 13 residues. V lost 4 bases, J lost 2 bases, and 9 bases lay in between. Germline CDR1 is SGHRS and CDR2 is YFSETQ.